The 12 T cell receptor beta chains given below trace back to one sample, sequenced in a study of CD8 T cells in ankylosing spondylitis. Study-wide results and limits: Ankylosing spondylitis blood seemed to carry a telltale TCR beta motif made of fewer than 10 highly homologous variants.

MiXCR, applied by TCRdb to the 5' RACE reads, yields one record per CDR3 protein. The table lists around 440,000 distinct CDR3 sequences, roughly 15% of them singletons. No antigens are known for them. The source material was blood, either unsorted or a sorted T cell fraction (not recorded which). These receptors were taken from a male donor with ankylosing spondylitis.

The sample holds a few counts of this clonotype. The V call is TRBV28, the J call TRBJ2-7; D possibly uses TRBD1 or TRBD2 (5 bases each). The germline V and J ends were trimmed by 10 bases and 3 bases, with 13 bases remaining between them. This CDR3 spans 12 amino acids. CDR1 and CDR2 (germline): MDHEN, SYDVKM. Here the CDR3 reads CATGGQLYEQYF. CDR3 DNA: TGTGCCACCGGAGGACAACTCTACGAGCAGTACTTC.

This clonotype has just a few counts. The rearrangement links TRBV20-1 to TRBJ2-3; 13 positions agree with TRBD2. V shed 5 bases and J 5 bases; nucleotides not matched to a gene: 13. Germline loops: CDR1 DFQATT, CDR2 SNEGSKA (reference sequence). The CDR3 sequence is 17 residues long. The CDR3 spells CSAFLLGLAGAGDTQYF. Here the CDR3 DNA reads TGCAGTGCTTTCCTTCTTGGACTAGCGGGAGCTGGAGATACGCAGTATTTT.

This rearrangement joins TRBV9 to TRBJ2-2; no clear D gene. Germline assignment: CDR1 SGDLS and CDR2 YYNGEE. This CDR3 has 15 amino acids. The germline V and J ends were trimmed by 4 bases and 6 bases, with 16 bases remaining between them. The DNA for the CDR3 is TGTGCCAGCAGCAAGACTGCGATCGGTGCCGGGGAGCTGTTTTTT. Translated: CASSKTAIGAGELFF.

This rearrangement joins TRBV15 to TRBJ1-4; D is unresolved. This CDR3 is built from 16 residues. Germline CDR1 LNHNV, CDR2 YYDKDF (reference sequence). Between the trimmed V and J ends, which lost 0 bases and 0 bases, there was a span of 8 bases. The DNA for the CDR3 is TGTGCCACCAGCAGAGATTTAGGTGCAACTAATGAAAAACTGTTTTTT. This gives the protein CATSRDLGATNEKLFF.

V and J are TRBV10-2 and TRBJ2-7; weak D call: TRBD2 (5 bases). This CDR3 is 14 amino acids long. CDR1 is WSHSY and CDR2 is SAAADI in the germline V gene. V lost 6 bases, J lost 0 bases, and 12 bases lay in between. The CDR3 spells CASRDSKSSYEQYF. DNA of the CDR3: TGCGCCAGCAGGGACTCCAAGAGCTCCTACGAGCAGTACTTC.

The table lists this clonotype with a few counts. This chain joins TRBV6-1 and TRBJ2-5; the match to TRBD1 covers 11 bases. The germline CDR1 and CDR2 sequences are MNHNS and SASEGT. The CDR3 runs to 16 residues. The V and J ends lost 2 bases and 4 bases, in that order; junction bases with no gene match: 6. The CDR3 DNA sequence: TGTGCCAGCAGTGAACGGACAGGGGGCGCCCCAGAGACCCAGTACTTC. This sequence encodes CASSERTGGAPETQYF.

This clonotype was seen more than once but under ten times. V and J are TRBV20-1 and TRBJ1-5; D remains unclear. The CDR3 length is 14 residues. V was clipped by 4 bases and J by 1 base, with 11 bases between them. Germline CDR1 and CDR2: DFQATT and SNEGSKA (reference sequence). The CDR3 sequence: CSAKVPSSNQPQHF. The DNA of the CDR3 is TGCAGTGCTAAAGTCCCCTCGAGCAATCAGCCCCAGCATTTT.

This clonotype was found a few times. The chain has TRBV5-6 and TRBJ2-6, with D uncertain. Trimming stripped 4 bases from V and 1 base from J, with 9 bases between. CDR3 length: 15 residues. Germline assignment: CDR1 SGHDT and CDR2 YYEEEE. The CDR3 spells CASSPWSSGANVLTF. CDR3 DNA sequence: TGTGCCAGCAGCCCGTGGAGTTCTGGGGCCAACGTCCTGACTTTC.

The chain joins TRBV9 to TRBJ1-4, with D possibly TRBD1 on 6 matching bases. Germline loops: CDR1 SGDLS, CDR2 YYNGEE. The V and J ends lost 3 bases and 0 bases respectively, with 15 bases between them. The CDR3 is 17 residues long. The CDR3 DNA follows: TGTGCCAGCAGCGCCTATACAGGGTCCGCAACTAATGAAAAACTGTTTTTT. Amino acid sequence: CASSAYTGSATNEKLFF.

This clonotype was seen a few times. The chain couples TRBV20-1 to TRBJ2-3; D unclear. Trimming took 5 bases from V and 2 from J, leaving 5 bases between them. The CDR3 has 11 residues. The germline gives CDR1 DFQATT, CDR2 SNEGSKA (reference sequence). The CDR3: CSALNTDTQYF. Written as DNA, the CDR3 is TGCAGTGCTCTGAACACAGATACGCAGTATTTT.

The V and J genes are TRBV18 and TRBJ2-5; either TRBD1 or TRBD2 may fit D (5 bases each). V gave up 6 bases and J gave up 5 bases, with 13 bases separating them. The CDR3 totals 13 residues. Germline V gene lookup returns CDR1 KGHSH and CDR2 LQKENI. CDR3 nucleotide sequence: TGTGCCAGCTCCTCGGGGCAGGCGGAGACCCAGTACTTC. Amino acid sequence: CASSSGQAETQYF.

This rearrangement joins TRBV12-3 or TRBV12-4 to TRBJ1-4; 9 bases align to TRBD1. This CDR3 has 15 residues. J was trimmed by 7 bases and V by 1 base; bases with no gene match: 4. CDR3 protein: CASSLGTGASEKLFF. The CDR3 bases are TGTGCCAGCAGTTTAGGGACAGGGGCGAGTGAAAAACTGTTTTTT.